These 16 T cell receptor beta chains came from one sample sequenced in a study of CD8+CD57+ T cells in acquired aplastic anemia. Genomic DNA constituted the template upon which TCR beta VDJ and CDR3 profiling was performed. From the reads, TCRdb called clonotypes with MiXCR, one entry per CDR3 protein. This table has about 120,000 distinct CDR3 sequences, 45% to 60% appearing once. All sequencing subjects had displayed CD8+CD57+ cell expansion on flow cytometry. The sequencing sample was made of sorted CD4+, CD8+, or CD8+CD57+ T cells (not recorded which) from PBMCs. The origin of the receptors is a human donor with aplastic anemia.

The sample holds a few counts of this clonotype. A much larger clone lies one base from this, so it may be a read error. J is TRBJ2-2 and V is TRBV6-4; D is unclear. The germline V and J ends were trimmed by 2 bases and 3 bases, with 4 bases remaining between them. The CDR3 is 13 residues long. The germline CDR1 and CDR2 sequences are MRHNA and SNTAGT. The CDR3 sequence: CASSDGDTGELFF. CDR3 nucleotides: TGTGCCAGCAGTGACGGGGACACCGGGGAGCTGTTTTTT.

The chain joins TRBV27 to TRBJ1-2, with 9 bases matching TRBD1. The length of the CDR3 is 15 residues. From germline, CDR1 is MNHEY and CDR2 SMNVEV (reference sequence). V lost 6 bases, J lost 2 bases, and 7 bases stayed unmatched. The CDR3 nucleotides read TGTGCCAGCAGCCCCGGGACAGGGCCCAACTATGGCTACACCTTC. This codes for CASSPGTGPNYGYTF.

This clonotype has just a few counts. The chain uses TRBV20-1 and TRBJ1-1; D not certain. The V gene's germline CDR1 is DFQATT and CDR2 SNEGSKA (reference sequence). V lost 3 bases and J lost 0, with 8 bases in between. The CDR3 is 13 residues long. CDR3 sequence (DNA): TGCAGTGCTAGCGGCAACATGAACACTGAAGCTTTCTTT. It encodes CSASGNMNTEAFF.

The gene calls are TRBV10-3 and TRBJ2-3; 10 positions match TRBD2. CDR1 ENHRY and CDR2 SYGVKD come from the germline V gene. Trimming at V came to 7 bases and at J to 6 bases, leaving 16 bases not matched to a gene. The CDR3 spans 17 residues. CDR3 DNA sequence: TGTGCCATCACGACAGGGGATGAAGCGGGAGGGTGGGATACGCAGTATTTT. It yields the protein CAITTGDEAGGWDTQYF.

The V and J genes are TRBV29-1 and TRBJ2-1; D unclear. The germline V gene encodes CDR1 SQVTM and CDR2 ANQGSEA. V lost 0 bases and J 0 bases, leaving 9 bases between the germline ends. There are 15 residues in the CDR3. The CDR3 coding sequence is TGCAGCGTTGAAGACCCACGCAGCTCCTACAATGAGCAGTTCTTC. Residues: CSVEDPRSSYNEQFF.

Regarding this clonotype: The conserved final phenylalanine or tryptophan is absent from the CDR3, which likely points to a read error. The J gene is TRBJ1-6, the V gene TRBV7-6; TRBD1 matches 9 bases. Trimming removed 5 bases from V and 7 bases from J; junction bases left unmatched: 3. CDR3 size: 14 residues. CDR1 and CDR2 (germline): SGHVS, FNYEAQ. The CDR3 region has the DNA TGTGCCAGCAGCCTCGGGACAGGGAATTCACCCCTCCACTCT. This encodes CASSLGTGNSPLHS.

CDR3 sequence: CASSEAQGVTEAFF. In DNA form, the CDR3 reads TGTGCCAGCAGTGAAGCGCAGGGCGTCACTGAAGCTTTCTTT. The V and J genes are TRBV2 and TRBJ1-1, with a tentative D call TRBD1 (5 bases). In germline, CDR1 is SNHLY, CDR2 FYNNEI. V gave up 0 bases and J gave up 4 bases, with 9 bases separating them. CDR3 length equals 14 residues.

The chain couples TRBV19 to TRBJ2-7; D not resolved. The CDR3 has 11 amino acids. The germline V gene has CDR1 LNHDA and CDR2 SQIVND (reference sequence). Trimming stripped 8 bases from V and 4 bases from J, with 9 bases between. The DNA for the CDR3 is TGTGCCAGTTCGAACGCGTACGAGCAGTACTTC. Residues: CASSNAYEQYF.

The chain uses TRBV24-1 and TRBJ2-5; D gene uncertain. This CDR3 region has 11 residues. V lost 1 base and J lost 7, with 3 bases in between. From germline, CDR1 is KGHDR and CDR2 SFDVKD. The CDR3 DNA sequence: TGTGCCACCAGTGATTTTGTGACCCAGTACTTC. It translates to CATSDFVTQYF.

This clonotype came up many times. V usage is TRBV19 and J usage is TRBJ2-2; the D is unclear. The CDR3 loop spans 13 amino acids. The germline V gene has CDR1 LNHDA and CDR2 SQIVND (reference sequence). The V end lost 8 bases, the J end lost 1 base, and 8 bases lay between the germline ends. In nucleotides, the CDR3 is TGTGCCAGTCTGAGCCGGAACACCGGGGAGCTGTTTTTT. Protein sequence: CASLSRNTGELFF.

The chain has TRBV25-1 and TRBJ1-1, with no clear D. CDR3 length: 14 amino acids. The ends were cut back, 0 bases at V and 7 bases at J, with 12 bases in the middle. The V gene's germline CDR1 is MGHDK and CDR2 SYGVNS. In DNA, the CDR3 is TGTGCCAGCAGTGAATACTGGAGGGATGATGAAGCTTTCTTT. It yields the protein CASSEYWRDDEAFF.

The table lists this clonotype with many counts. The V call is TRBV7-9, the J call TRBJ1-1; D is unresolved. Trimming took 5 bases from V and 5 from J, leaving 15 bases between them. This CDR3 spans 14 amino acids. Germline assignment: CDR1 SEHNR and CDR2 FQNEAQ (reference sequence). CDR3 DNA sequence: TGTGCCAGCAGCCCTCCCGGGAGGAGGACTGAAGCTTTCTTT. Its protein product is CASSPPGRRTEAFF.

V is TRBV9 and J is TRBJ1-6, with 7 bases fitting TRBD1. This CDR3 has 16 amino acids. V was pared by 0 bases and J by 9 bases, with 9 bases of the junction left unmatched. Germline assignment: CDR1 SGDLS and CDR2 YYNGEE. CDR3 sequence reads: CASSVVPDRDRSPLHF. Here the CDR3 DNA reads TGTGCCAGCAGCGTAGTCCCAGACAGGGATCGTTCACCCCTCCACTTT.

The CDR3 sequence is CSARSGTGISYEQYF. The CDR3 coding sequence is TGCAGTGCTAGAAGCGGGACAGGCATCTCCTACGAGCAGTACTTC. The J gene is TRBJ2-7, the V gene TRBV20-1; TRBD1 is a possible D gene (8 bases). V gave up 2 bases and J gave up 0 bases, with 14 bases separating them. This CDR3 comprises 15 residues. CDR1 DFQATT and CDR2 SNEGSKA come from the germline V gene (reference sequence).

Details on this clonotype: The junction departs from the called germline gene at one end, perhaps through a read error. V and J are TRBV27 and TRBJ2-3; D perhaps matches TRBD1 (5 bases). Germline V gene lookup returns CDR1 MNHEY and CDR2 SMNVEV (reference sequence). CDR3 length: 16 residues. The chain's CDR3 is CASTPVGRPSTGTQYF. In DNA form, the CDR3 reads TGTGCCAGCACCCCAGTCGGACGGCCAAGCACAGGTACGCAGTATTTT.

As to this clonotype: At one boundary the junction diverges from the germline segment, which might be a read error. The chain recombines TRBV7-7 with TRBJ2-1, with D tentatively TRBD1 or TRBD2 (5 bases each). The CDR3 length is 13 residues. The germline CDR1 and CDR2 sequences are SSHAT and FNYEAQ (reference sequence). DNA for the CDR3: TGTGCTAGCAGCTTAGGAGGACAATGGGAGCAGTTCTTC. Residues: CASSLGGQWEQFF.